These 26 T cell receptor beta chains were all obtained from the same sample, sequenced in a study of T cells after yellow fever vaccination. TCRdb re-analysed the 5' RACE reads in MiXCR, keeping a single row per CDR3 protein. Among approximately 510,000 distinct CDR3 sequences listed, 21% were seen once. The specimen comprised PBMCs, sampled approximately 22 days after the first yellow fever vaccination. The receptors come from a man younger than 35 who received the YFV17D yellow fever vaccine.

Worth noting for this clonotype: Here the CDR3 omits its conserved ending phenylalanine or tryptophan, so a read error is the likely source. The V and J genes are TRBV12-3 or TRBV12-4 and TRBJ2-7; 8 nucleotides align to TRBD1. This CDR3 has 16 amino acids. V shed 5 bases, J shed 2 bases, and the junction held 11 bases outside the gene matches. CDR3 amino acids: CASSPLWDRNPYEQYY. CDR3 nucleotides: TGTGCCAGCAGTCCTCTCTGGGACAGGAACCCCTACGAGCAGTACTAC.

This chain uses TRBV5-1 with TRBJ2-5; maybe TRBD2 (6 bases). The germline V gene has CDR1 SGHRS and CDR2 YFSETQ. The CDR3 loop spans 14 amino acids. The V end was cut by 4 bases, the J end by 2 bases, with 12 bases between. CDR3 nucleotide sequence: TGCGCCAGCAGCCCGGAGGGCCGGCAAGAGACCCAGTACTTC. It encodes CASSPEGRQETQYF.

This chain links TRBV3-1 with TRBJ1-4; 7 bases map to TRBD1. Germline V CDR1 and CDR2: LGHDT, YNNKEL (reference sequence). The CDR3 loop spans 15 amino acids. J was trimmed by 7 bases and V by 4 bases; bases with no gene match: 9. CDR3 DNA sequence: TGTGCCAGCAGCCGGCAGGGGGTCGAGAGTGAAAAACTGTTTTTT. Protein sequence: CASSRQGVESEKLFF.

This clonotype turned up a few times. V gene TRBV5-1 combines with J gene TRBJ1-1; D uncertain. The CDR3 sequence is 15 residues long. Germline values: CDR1 SGHRS, CDR2 YFSETQ. V was clipped by 4 bases and J by 1 base, with 14 bases between them. The CDR3 here is CASSSDTSGNTEAFF. CDR3 DNA sequence: TGCGCCAGCAGCAGCGACACCTCCGGGAACACTGAAGCTTTCTTT.

This rearrangement joins TRBV7-9 to TRBJ1-1; the D is unclear. Germline V gives CDR1 SEHNR, CDR2 FQNEAQ (reference sequence). V shed 2 bases and J shed 0 bases, with 4 bases lying between them. The CDR3 is 13 amino acids. The CDR3 loop reads CASSLIMNTEAFF. CDR3 DNA: TGTGCCAGCAGCTTAATCATGAACACTGAAGCTTTCTTT. Full variable domain (remainder filled in from reference TRBV7-9 and TRBJ1-1): DTGVSQNPRHKITKRGQNVTFRCDPISEHNRLYWYRQTLGQGPEFLTYFQNEAQLEKSRLLSDRFSAERPKGSFSTLEIQRTEQGDSAMYLCASSLIMNTEAFFGQGTRLTVV.

The chain recombines TRBV11-2 with TRBJ2-2; 7 bases match TRBD2. The V gene end was trimmed by 5 bases and the J gene end by 2 bases; junction bases not matched to a gene: 8. There are 16 residues in the CDR3. Looked up from germline, CDR1 is SGHAT and CDR2 is FQNNGV. CDR3 sequence: CASSPASGGNTGELFF. In DNA form, the CDR3 reads TGTGCCAGCAGCCCTGCTAGCGGAGGAAACACCGGGGAGCTGTTTTTT.

There are many counts of this clonotype. The J gene is TRBJ2-3, the V gene TRBV12-3 or TRBV12-4, with TRBD1 identical over 8 bases. Losses at the gene ends were 3 bases for V and 5 bases for J; bases not matched to a gene: 7. The CDR3 sequence is 15 residues long. The CDR3 loop reads CASSFWGRGLDTQYF. The CDR3 DNA reads TGTGCCAGCAGTTTCTGGGGCAGGGGGCTAGATACGCAGTATTTT.

J is TRBJ2-2 and V is TRBV7-3, with 10 bases that match TRBD2. Germline trimming cut 5 bases from V and 4 bases from J; bases unmatched to any gene: 7. In germline, CDR1 is SGHTA, CDR2 FQGTGA. The CDR3 consists of 16 residues. CDR3 residues: CASSPGVAGGTGELFF. CDR3 nucleotide sequence: TGTGCCAGCAGCCCCGGGGTAGCGGGGGGCACCGGGGAGCTGTTTTTT. Full variable domain (missing parts from reference TRBV7-3 and TRBJ2-2): GAGVSQTPSNKVTEKGKYVELRCDPISGHTALYWYRQSLGQGPEFLIYFQGTGAADDSGLPNDRFFAVRPEGSVSTLKIQRTERGDSAVYLCASSPGVAGGTGELFFGEGSRLTVL.

This clonotype was counted between two and nine times. This sequence joins TRBV20-1 and TRBJ1-1; D perhaps matches TRBD1 (5 bases). Germline V gives CDR1 DFQATT, CDR2 SNEGSKA (reference sequence). V lost 5 bases, J lost 5 bases, and 12 bases lay in between. The CDR3 has 12 residues. The CDR3 DNA reads TGCAGTGCTGAGGGGTTGGGGACTGAAGCTTTCTTT. Translating gives CSAEGLGTEAFF.

This clonotype was detected only a few times. The chain combines TRBV5-6 with TRBJ1-1, with unresolved D. The CDR3 is 14 amino acids. Germline V lookup: CDR1 SGHDT, CDR2 YYEEEE. Trimming cost V 5 bases and J 5 bases, with 16 bases left between them. DNA of the CDR3: TGTGCCAGCAGGGAGTGGCCGGGAGATACTGAAGCTTTCTTT. Its translation is CASREWPGDTEAFF.

The rearrangement joins TRBV5-6 to TRBJ1-2; no clear D. This CDR3 contains 12 residues. Germline loops: CDR1 SGHDT, CDR2 YYEEEE. V lost 4 bases and J 7 bases, leaving 11 bases between the germline ends. The CDR3 region has the DNA TGTGCCAGCAGCCCCGGGCTCCTTGGCTACACCTTC. Translated: CASSPGLLGYTF.

A few counts support this clonotype. The chain employs TRBV20-1 and TRBJ2-1, with TRBD2 matching 8 bases. V trimming: 5 bases; J trimming: 8 bases; junction bases outside the gene matches: 11. Germline CDR1 reads DFQATT; CDR2 reads SNEGSKA (reference sequence). The CDR3 covers 14 residues. CDR3 loop: CSAGSGGRIHEQFF. The CDR3 coding sequence is TGCAGTGCTGGGTCGGGGGGGCGGATCCATGAGCAGTTCTTC.

This clonotype occurred a few times. This rearrangement joins TRBV9 to TRBJ1-1; D perhaps matches TRBD1 (5 bases). Germline V gene lookup returns CDR1 SGDLS and CDR2 YYNGEE. The CDR3 spans 16 residues. The V gene lost 4 bases and the J gene lost 3 bases, with 19 bases spanning the gap. CDR3: CASSSRSGWGDTEAFF. Written as DNA, the CDR3 is TGTGCCAGCAGCTCTCGGTCAGGGTGGGGGGACACTGAAGCTTTCTTT.

This clonotype was recorded a few times. V gene TRBV9 combines with J gene TRBJ2-3; 8 nucleotides match TRBD2. The germline V gene encodes CDR1 SGDLS and CDR2 YYNGEE. V was clipped by 0 bases and J by 8 bases; unmatched bases: 8. This CDR3 region has 15 residues. The CDR3 here is CASSVAPGGARTQYF. The CDR3, as DNA: TGTGCCAGCAGCGTAGCCCCCGGGGGGGCACGTACGCAGTATTTT.

The chain uses TRBV18 and TRBJ1-1; D not certain. Looked up from germline, CDR1 is KGHSH and CDR2 is LQKENI. The CDR3 is 17 amino acids. Trimming removed 1 base from V and 0 bases from J, with 15 bases in between. CDR3: CASSPQASGVLNTEAFF. In DNA, the CDR3 is TGTGCCAGCTCACCACAAGCCTCTGGGGTCTTGAACACTGAAGCTTTCTTT. Combining the CDR3 with reference TRBV18 and TRBJ1-1 gives the whole variable domain NAGVMQNPRHLVRRRGQEARLRCSPMKGHSHVYWYRQLPEEGLKFMVYLQKENIIDESGMPKERFSAEFPKEGPSILRIQQVVRGDSAAYFCASSPQASGVLNTEAFFGQGTRLTVV.

This clonotype occurred many times. The rearrangement uses TRBV20-1 and TRBJ2-3, with D maybe TRBD1 (5 bases). Trimming left V 6 bases short and J 2 bases short, with 18 bases between. This CDR3 comprises 15 residues. Germline CDR1 DFQATT, CDR2 SNEGSKA (reference sequence). CDR3 region: CSAESDTRNTDTQYF. In DNA form, the CDR3 reads TGCAGTGCGGAATCGGACACACGGAACACAGATACGCAGTATTTT.

This clonotype was found a few times. V usage is TRBV11-2 and J usage is TRBJ1-2, with a tentative D call TRBD1 (5 bases). Germline CDR1 is SGHAT and CDR2 is FQNNGV. This CDR3 contains 13 residues. Between the trimmed V and J ends, which lost 9 bases and 4 bases, there was a span of 15 bases. CDR3 in amino acids: CASSVDRAYGYTF. The CDR3 DNA reads as TGTGCCAGTTCAGTCGACAGAGCCTATGGCTACACCTTC.

The chain carries TRBV7-3 and TRBJ1-5; no definite D call. This CDR3 comprises 13 residues. From germline, CDR1 is SGHTA and CDR2 FQGTGA. V dropped 0 bases and J dropped 3 bases, with 3 bases sitting between them. The CDR3: CASSLTYNQPQHF. CDR3 bases: TGTGCCAGCAGCTTAACGTACAATCAGCCCCAGCATTTT.

Only a few counts were recorded for this clonotype. The V gene is TRBV4-1, the J gene TRBJ1-1; D not certain. The CDR3 has 16 residues. Looked up from germline, CDR1 is MGHRA and CDR2 is YSYEKL. Deletions cut 1 base from V and 1 base from J, with 13 bases between. The CDR3 DNA reads as TGCGCCAGCAGCCAAGTGGGCCGAAGAAAGAACACTGAAGCTTTCTTT. Protein product: CASSQVGRRKNTEAFF.

As concerns this clonotype: Since a much larger clone is just one base distant, this may be a read error. V usage is TRBV5-1 and J usage is TRBJ2-2; D gene unclear. There are 19 residues in the CDR3. Trimming shortened V by 2 bases and J by 0 bases, and 20 bases separated the two germline ends. Germline V CDR1 and CDR2: SGHRS, YFSETQ. The CDR3 DNA is TGCGCCAGCAGCTTTACAGTAGTGCAGGCCGACACGAACACCGGGGAGCTGTTTTTT. This encodes CASSFTVVQADTNTGELFF.

This chain links TRBV7-3 with TRBJ2-3, with 12 nucleotides matching TRBD2. CDR3 length: 16 residues. V dropped 5 bases and J dropped 1; count of bases not matched to a gene: 4. Germline CDR1 is SGHTA and CDR2 is FQGTGA. The CDR3 region is CASSAGLAGRTDTQYF. In DNA form, the CDR3 reads TGTGCCAGCAGCGCCGGACTAGCGGGGCGCACAGATACGCAGTATTTT.

This clonotype has a handful of counts. The V call is TRBV6-1, the J call TRBJ2-3, with D perhaps matching TRBD1 (5 bases). Trimming took 9 bases from V and 4 from J, leaving 17 bases between them. The CDR3 extends over 14 amino acids. Germline CDR1 reads MNHNS; CDR2 reads SASEGT. CDR3 protein: CASKRGRLADTQYF. The CDR3 region has the DNA TGTGCCAGTAAAAGGGGCCGGCTGGCAGATACGCAGTATTTT.

This rearrangement joins TRBV7-3 to TRBJ2-5, with a possible D match to TRBD2 (6 bases). This CDR3 has 15 residues. The V gene lost 0 bases and the J gene lost 2 bases, with 10 bases spanning the gap. In germline, CDR1 is SGHTA, CDR2 FQGTGA. The CDR3 coding sequence is TGTGCCAGCAGCTTAACCGCAGGGACTCAAGAGACCCAGTACTTC. Amino acid sequence: CASSLTAGTQETQYF.

The J gene is TRBJ2-1, the V gene TRBV12-3 or TRBV12-4; D perhaps matches TRBD2 (5 bases). This CDR3 contains 16 residues. The V end lost 6 bases, the J end lost 0 bases, and 15 bases lay between the germline ends. The CDR3 DNA reads as TGTGCCAGCAGACTTCAGGACTTAAGCTCCTACAATGAGCAGTTCTTC. Protein: CASRLQDLSSYNEQFF.

The chain employs TRBV5-1 and TRBJ2-5, with D perhaps matching TRBD1 or TRBD2 (6 bases each). Trimming removed 0 bases from V and 1 base from J, with 16 bases in between. Germline CDR1 is SGHRS and CDR2 is YFSETQ. The CDR3 extends over 17 amino acids. CDR3 region: CASSLALSSGAQETQYF. As DNA, the CDR3 is TGCGCCAGCAGCTTGGCCTTGTCGTCGGGGGCCCAAGAGACCCAGTACTTC.

This clonotype was seen only once. This chain joins TRBV20-1 and TRBJ1-6, with D possibly TRBD1 on 6 matching bases. The germline V and J ends were trimmed by 2 bases and 0 bases, with 14 bases remaining between them. This CDR3 is 17 amino acids long. Germline CDR1 is DFQATT and CDR2 is SNEGSKA (reference sequence). For the CDR3, the DNA is TGCAGTGCTAGATCGGGACACATGGGCTCCTATAATTCACCCCTCCACTTT. Amino acid sequence: CSARSGHMGSYNSPLHF.